This entry features one T cell receptor (beta chain) sequence. Its antigen target is currently unknown. Base qualities are not recorded, but no much larger clone differs from it by a single base. This entry comes from a study of beta chain features in type 1 diabetes (dated by TCRdb to the late 2010s). With respect to the entire study: Mean age, gender distribution, total cell number and subset yield did not differ between patients and healthy donors. Regulatory and stem cell-like memory subsets were isolated from only 8 patients and about 8 healthy donors, whereas naive and central memory subsets came from all 30 or so donors. Across all samples, about 110 million sorted cells were examined, and cell number per subset correlated strongly with RNA yield. In the study, recently diagnosed type 1 diabetes patients and matched healthy donors were compared on the TCRB repertoires of their sorted circulating CD4+ T cell subsets.

The junction carries 10 bases between V and J, which are trimmed by 5 bases and 1 base respectively. From cysteine to phenylalanine, the CDR3 is 14 amino acids long. Of the read, only the CDR3 DNA is kept; its 42 bases are in frame from base 1. As encoded in the germline V gene, CDR1 is MDHEN while CDR2 is SYDVKM. The entire isolated RNA was reverse transcribed using the High Capacity cDNA Reverse Transcription Kit, and thus expressed TCRB transcripts were sequenced. Deep immunoSEQ sequencing was applied to naive, central memory and regulatory T cell samples, giving an average of about 3.6 million total reads per sample. After sorted cells were lysed in RLT buffer, RNA was extracted with DNase-treated RNeasy Micro or Mini kits, with the choice depending on cell number. To prevent cross-contamination, each cell subset was processed individually, whereas patient and healthy donor samples were processed jointly. The immunoSEQ multiplex PCR was used to amplify TCRB sequences from cDNA, yielding 87-bp fragments that span the CDR3 region. Sequencing of the amplicons was done on the Illumina HiSeq platform. The study's processing was this. Synthetic template baselines were used to correct PCR bias computationally, reads within Hamming distance 2 were collapsed together, and singletons that could not be merged were discarded. By aligning reads against IMGT, V, D and J genes, CDR3 length, and insertions or deletions at six rearrangement sites were assigned. Within each subset, clonotype counts were normalized to sorted cell number, and only after that were true diversity and Gini coefficients computed with the tcR R package. The overlap coefficient, calculated on TCRB nucleotide sequences, was used to quantify repertoire sharing. Out-of-frame TCRB sequences from naive cells were analyzed to stand in for the pre-selection repertoire. TCRdb carries this immuneACCESS record with in-frame sequences only. Its versions omit some clonotypes, under half of them owing to an unresolved V gene in the studies checked, with the rest unexplained. V, J and clone size reflect that table, while D and trimming were determined from the DNA. This sample has 160,000 or so clones in its table, and around 63% of those were observed once. The ten largest clonotypes hold 0.08% to 0.09% of the sample.

Paper-wide results and their limitations: Patients with type 1 diabetes made fewer insertions and deleted more nucleotides at VDJ recombination sites, implying thymic rearrangement abnormalities. Sequencing cDNA rather than genomic DNA could over-represent highly expressing activated cells, although activation and CD3 levels did not differ between groups. Type 1 diabetes patients showed a moderate but significant shortening of TCRB CDR3 length in all four CD4+ subsets. Because the HLA sub-analyses included only small numbers of individuals, any influence of HLA type on TCRB rearrangement was left unresolved. PCR may preferentially amplify shorter templates, but because patient and control samples were amplified and corrected together, any resulting skew would affect both groups equally. Naive, central memory and regulatory TCRB repertoires appeared to be more similar among patients than among healthy donors.

Each donor gave one peripheral blood draw, averaging around 120 mL, which was collected into heparinised tubes. A BD FACSAria II was used to sort naive, central memory, regulatory and stem cell-like memory CD4+ T cells with a panel that included CD45RO, CCR7, CD25, CD127, CD95 and CD27. A purity above 95% was achieved for all sorted populations. Right away, PBMCs were isolated by Lymphoprep density gradient centrifugation and were stained directly, with no culture step. To minimize batch effects, samples were stained and sorted in pairs, one healthy donor with one patient per experiment. Source material: naive CD4+ T cells from blood. The cell subset or site label here, explained by the study, means: true naive CD4+ T cells. The sequence joins TRBV28 to TRBJ2-3; a weak D assignment points to TRBD1 (5 bases agree). This TCR was recovered from a young man with type 1 diabetes. The CDR3 has the sequence CASSKGYRTDTQYF. At the DNA level, the sequence is TGTGCCAGCAGTAAGGGGTACCGCACAGATACGCAGTATTTT. Beyond the CDR3, the reference TRBV28 and TRBJ2-3 genes provide the residues; the full variable domain reads: DVKVTQSSRYLVKRTGEKVFLECVQDMDHENMFWYRQDPGLGLRLIYFSYDVKMKEKGDIPEGYSVSREKKERFSLILESASTNQTSMYLCASSKGYRTDTQYFGPGTRLTVL.